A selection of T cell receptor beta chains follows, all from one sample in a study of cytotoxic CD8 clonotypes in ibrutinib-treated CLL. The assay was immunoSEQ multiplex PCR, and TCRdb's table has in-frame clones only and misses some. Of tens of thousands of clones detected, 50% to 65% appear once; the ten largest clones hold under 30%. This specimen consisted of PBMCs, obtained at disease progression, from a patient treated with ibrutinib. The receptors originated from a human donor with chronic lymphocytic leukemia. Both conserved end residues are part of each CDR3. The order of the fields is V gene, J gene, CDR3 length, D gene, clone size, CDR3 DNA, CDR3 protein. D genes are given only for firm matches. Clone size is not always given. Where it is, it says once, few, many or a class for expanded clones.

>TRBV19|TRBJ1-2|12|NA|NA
TGTGCCAGTAGTATAGGAGGCAGTGGCTACACCTTC
CASSIGGSGYTF
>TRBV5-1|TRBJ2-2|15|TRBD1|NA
TGCGCCAGCAGCTTCTCGGACAGGTCCACCGGGGAGCTGTTTTTT
CASSFSDRSTGELFF
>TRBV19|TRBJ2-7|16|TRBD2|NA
TGTGCCACCAGATATGGAGGACTAGCGGGAACCTACGAGCAGTACTTC
CATRYGGLAGTYEQYF
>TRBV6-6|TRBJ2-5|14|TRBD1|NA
TGTGCCAGCAGCCGGGACAGGGGGGGAGAGACCCAGTACTTC
CASSRDRGGETQYF
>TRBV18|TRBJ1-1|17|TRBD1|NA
TGTGCCAGCTCACCGCGGGCAACCGGGACAGGGAACACTGAAGCTTTCTTT
CASSPRATGTGNTEAFF
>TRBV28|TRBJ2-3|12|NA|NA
TGTGCCAGCGGAGTATACTGGGATACGCAGTATTTT
CASGVYWDTQYF
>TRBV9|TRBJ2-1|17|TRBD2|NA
TGTGCCAGCAGCGTAGCTTGGGGACTAGCGGGTAACAATGAGCAGTTCTTC
CASSVAWGLAGNNEQFF
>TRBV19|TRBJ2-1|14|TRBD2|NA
TGTGCCAGTAGTCCGGGACTAGATATGAATGAGCAGTTCTTC
CASSPGLDMNEQFF
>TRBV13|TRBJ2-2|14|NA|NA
TGTGCCAGCAGCTGGCGGACAGTCAGCGGGGAGCTGTTTTTT
CASSWRTVSGELFF
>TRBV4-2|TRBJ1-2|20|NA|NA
TGTGCCAGCAGCCAAGATTGGTTGGGGGAGATCCAGTTAGCTAACTATGGCTACACCTTC
CASSQDWLGEIQLANYGYTF
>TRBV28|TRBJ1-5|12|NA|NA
TGTGCCAGCAAAACAACAGTTCAGCCCCAGCATTTT
CASKTTVQPQHF
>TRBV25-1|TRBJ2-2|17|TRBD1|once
TGTGCCAGCAGTGAATCCTTTGGGACAGCGAACACCGGGGAGCTGTTTTTT
CASSESFGTANTGELFF
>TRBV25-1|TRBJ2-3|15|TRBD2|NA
TGTGCCAGCAGTCGACTAGCGGGGCTCACAGATACGCAGTATTTT
CASSRLAGLTDTQYF
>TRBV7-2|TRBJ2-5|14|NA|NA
TGTGCCAGCAGCTTATCACAGAGCCAAGAGACCCAGTACTTC
CASSLSQSQETQYF
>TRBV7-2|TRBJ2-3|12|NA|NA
TGTGCCAGCAGCTTAAGCACAGATACGCAGTATTTT
CASSLSTDTQYF
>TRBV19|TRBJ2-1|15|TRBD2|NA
TGTGCCAGTAGTATATTTGCTAGCGGGGGCAATGAGCAGTTCTTC
CASSIFASGGNEQFF
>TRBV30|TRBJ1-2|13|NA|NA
TGTGCCTGGAGTTACGGGGGCAACTATGGCTACACCTTC
CAWSYGGNYGYTF
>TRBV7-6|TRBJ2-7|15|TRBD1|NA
TGTGCCAGCAGCTTAGCTCAGGGGGCGCTCTCCGAGCAGTACTTC
CASSLAQGALSEQYF
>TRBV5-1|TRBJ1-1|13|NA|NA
TGCGCCAGCAGCTTGTTCGGGAACACTGAAGCTTTCTTT
CASSLFGNTEAFF
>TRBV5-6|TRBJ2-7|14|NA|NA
TGTGCCAGCAGCTTGCGGGGCCCCGGGTACGAGCAGTACTTC
CASSLRGPGYEQYF
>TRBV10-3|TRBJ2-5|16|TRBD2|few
TGTGCCATCAGGAGAAGCGAGGGACTAGAAGAAGAGACCCAGTACTTC
CAIRRSEGLEEETQYF
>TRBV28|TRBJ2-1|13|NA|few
TGTGCCAGCAGTTTACTAACTAGGACTGAGCAGTTCTTC
CASSLLTRTEQFF
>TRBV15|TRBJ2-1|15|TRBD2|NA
TGTGCCACCAGAGACGGACTAGCCGGCAACAATGAGCAGTTCTTC
CATRDGLAGNNEQFF
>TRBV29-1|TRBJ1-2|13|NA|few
TGCAGCGTTGAATCCCCGGTTCCCTATGGCTACACCTTC
CSVESPVPYGYTF
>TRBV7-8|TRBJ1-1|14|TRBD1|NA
TGTGCCAGCAGCTTGGGACAGGGGGCGCTTGGAGCTTTCTTT
CASSLGQGALGAFF